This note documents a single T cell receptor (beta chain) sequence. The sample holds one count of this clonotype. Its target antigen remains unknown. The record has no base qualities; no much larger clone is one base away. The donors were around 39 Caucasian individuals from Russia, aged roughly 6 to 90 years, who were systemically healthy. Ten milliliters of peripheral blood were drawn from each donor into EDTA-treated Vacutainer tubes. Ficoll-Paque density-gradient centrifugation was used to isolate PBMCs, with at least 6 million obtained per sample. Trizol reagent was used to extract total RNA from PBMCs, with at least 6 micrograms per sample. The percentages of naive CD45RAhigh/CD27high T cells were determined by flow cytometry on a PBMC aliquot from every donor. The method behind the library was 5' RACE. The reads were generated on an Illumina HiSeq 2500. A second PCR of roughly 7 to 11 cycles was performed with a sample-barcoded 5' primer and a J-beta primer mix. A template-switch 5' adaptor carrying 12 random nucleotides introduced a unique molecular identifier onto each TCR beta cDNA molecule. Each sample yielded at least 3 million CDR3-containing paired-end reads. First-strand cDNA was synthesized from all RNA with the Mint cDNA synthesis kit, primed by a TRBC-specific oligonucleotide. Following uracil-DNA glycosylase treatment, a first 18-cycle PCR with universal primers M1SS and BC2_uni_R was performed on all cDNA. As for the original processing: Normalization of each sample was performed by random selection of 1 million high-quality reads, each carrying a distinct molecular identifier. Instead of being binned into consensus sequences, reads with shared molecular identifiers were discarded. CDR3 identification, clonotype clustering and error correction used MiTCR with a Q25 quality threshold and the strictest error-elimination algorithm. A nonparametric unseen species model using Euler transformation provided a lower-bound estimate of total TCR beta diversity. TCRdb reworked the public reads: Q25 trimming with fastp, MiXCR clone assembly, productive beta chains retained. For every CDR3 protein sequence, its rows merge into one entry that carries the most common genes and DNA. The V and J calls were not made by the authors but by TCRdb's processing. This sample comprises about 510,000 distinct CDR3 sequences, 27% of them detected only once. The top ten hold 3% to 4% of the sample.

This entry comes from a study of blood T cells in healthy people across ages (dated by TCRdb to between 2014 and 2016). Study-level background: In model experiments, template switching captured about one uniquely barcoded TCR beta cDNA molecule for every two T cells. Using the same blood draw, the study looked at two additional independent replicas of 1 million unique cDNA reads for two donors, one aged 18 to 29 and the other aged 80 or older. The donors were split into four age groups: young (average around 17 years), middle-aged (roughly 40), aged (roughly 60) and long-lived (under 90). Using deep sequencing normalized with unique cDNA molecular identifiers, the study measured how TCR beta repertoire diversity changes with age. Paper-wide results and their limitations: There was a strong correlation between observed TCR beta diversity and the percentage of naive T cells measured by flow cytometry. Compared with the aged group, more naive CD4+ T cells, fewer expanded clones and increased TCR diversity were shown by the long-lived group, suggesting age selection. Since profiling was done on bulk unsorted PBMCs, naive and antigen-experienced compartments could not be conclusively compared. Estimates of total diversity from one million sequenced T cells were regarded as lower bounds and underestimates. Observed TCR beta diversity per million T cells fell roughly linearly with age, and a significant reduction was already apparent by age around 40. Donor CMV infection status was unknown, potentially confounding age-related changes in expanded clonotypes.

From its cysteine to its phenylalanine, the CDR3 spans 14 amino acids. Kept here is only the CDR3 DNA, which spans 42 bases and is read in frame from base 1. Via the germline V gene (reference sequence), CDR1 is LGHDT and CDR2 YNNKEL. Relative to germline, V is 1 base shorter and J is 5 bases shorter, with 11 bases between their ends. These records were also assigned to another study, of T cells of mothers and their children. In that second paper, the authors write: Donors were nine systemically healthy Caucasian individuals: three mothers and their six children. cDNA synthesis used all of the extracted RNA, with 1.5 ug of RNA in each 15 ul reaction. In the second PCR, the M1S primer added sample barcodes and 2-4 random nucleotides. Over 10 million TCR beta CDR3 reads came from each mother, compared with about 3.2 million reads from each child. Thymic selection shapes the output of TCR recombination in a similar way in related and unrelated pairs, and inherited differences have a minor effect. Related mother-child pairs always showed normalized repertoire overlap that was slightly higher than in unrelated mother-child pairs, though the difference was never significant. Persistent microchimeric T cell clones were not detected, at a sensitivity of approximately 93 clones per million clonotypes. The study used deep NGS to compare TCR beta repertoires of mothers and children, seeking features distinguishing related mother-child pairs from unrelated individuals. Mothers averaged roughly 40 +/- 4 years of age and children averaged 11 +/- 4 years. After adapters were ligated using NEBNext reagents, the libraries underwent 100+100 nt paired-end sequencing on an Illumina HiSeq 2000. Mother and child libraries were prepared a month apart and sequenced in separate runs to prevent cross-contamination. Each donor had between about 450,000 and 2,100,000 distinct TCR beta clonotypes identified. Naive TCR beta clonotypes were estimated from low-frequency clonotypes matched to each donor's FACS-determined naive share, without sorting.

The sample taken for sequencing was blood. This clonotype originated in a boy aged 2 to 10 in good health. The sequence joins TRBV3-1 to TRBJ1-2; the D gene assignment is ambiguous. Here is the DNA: TGTGCCAGCAGCCAAGGAAAACAGCAGTATGGCTACACCTTC. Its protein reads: CASSQGKQQYGYTF. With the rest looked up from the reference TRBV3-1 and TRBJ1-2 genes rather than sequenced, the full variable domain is DTAVSQTPKYLVTQMGNDKSIKCEQNLGHDTMYWYKQDSKKFLKIMFSYNNKELIINETVPNRFSPKSPDKAHLNLHINSLELGDSAVYFCASSQGKQQYGYTFGSGTRLTVV.